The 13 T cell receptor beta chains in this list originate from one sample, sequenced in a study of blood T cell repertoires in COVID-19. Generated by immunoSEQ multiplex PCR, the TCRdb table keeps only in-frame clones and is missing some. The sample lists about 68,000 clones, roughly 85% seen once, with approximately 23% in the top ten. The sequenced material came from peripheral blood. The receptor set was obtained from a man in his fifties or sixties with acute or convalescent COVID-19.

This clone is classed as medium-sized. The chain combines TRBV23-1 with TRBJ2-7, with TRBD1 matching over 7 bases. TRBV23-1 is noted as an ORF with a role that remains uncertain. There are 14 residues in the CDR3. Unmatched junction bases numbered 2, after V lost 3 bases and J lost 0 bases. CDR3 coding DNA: TGCGCCAGCAGTCAGGACAGGAGCTCCTACGAGCAGTACTTC. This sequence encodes CASSQDRSSYEQYF.

The CDR3 is CARRLCSGGSSYEQYF. The CDR3 DNA reads as TGTGCCAGAAGGCTTTGTAGCGGGGGTAGCTCCTACGAGCAGTACTTC. The gene calls are TRBV5-3 and TRBJ2-7; 9 nucleotides agree with TRBD2. TRBV5-3 is treated as an ORF (open reading frame) with a function not yet certain. This CDR3 has 16 residues. V was clipped by 5 bases and J by 0 bases; unmatched bases: 9.

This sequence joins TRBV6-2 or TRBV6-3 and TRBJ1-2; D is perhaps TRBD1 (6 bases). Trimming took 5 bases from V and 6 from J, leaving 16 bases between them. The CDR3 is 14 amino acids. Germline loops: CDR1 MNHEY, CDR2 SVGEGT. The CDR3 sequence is CASSRPGRGDGYTF. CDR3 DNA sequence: TGTGCCAGCAGTCGGCCCGGCAGGGGTGATGGCTACACCTTC.

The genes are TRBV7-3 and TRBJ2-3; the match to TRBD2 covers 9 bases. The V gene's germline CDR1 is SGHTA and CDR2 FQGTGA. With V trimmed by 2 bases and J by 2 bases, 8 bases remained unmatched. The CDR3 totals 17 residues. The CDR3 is CASSLDSSGEDTDTQYF. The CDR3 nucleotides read TGTGCCAGCAGCTTAGATTCTAGCGGGGAAGACACAGATACGCAGTATTTT.

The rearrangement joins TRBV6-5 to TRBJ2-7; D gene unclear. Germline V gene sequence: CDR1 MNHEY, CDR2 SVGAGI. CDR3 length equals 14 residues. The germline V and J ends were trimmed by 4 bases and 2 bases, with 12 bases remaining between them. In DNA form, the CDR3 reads TGTGCCAGCAGTTCCATCGGCGGTCCCTACGAGCAGTACGTC. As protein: CASSSIGGPYEQYV.

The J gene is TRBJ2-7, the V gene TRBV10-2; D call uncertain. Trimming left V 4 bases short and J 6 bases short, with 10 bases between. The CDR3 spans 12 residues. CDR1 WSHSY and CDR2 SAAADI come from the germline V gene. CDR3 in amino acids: CASSAGSVEQYV. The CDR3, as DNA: TGCGCCAGCAGTGCAGGATCTGTCGAGCAGTACGTC.

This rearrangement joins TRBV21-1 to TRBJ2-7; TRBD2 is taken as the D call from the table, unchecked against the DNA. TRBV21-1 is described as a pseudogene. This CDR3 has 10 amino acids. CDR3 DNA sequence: TGTCGTCGGGGTCTCTACGAGCAGTACGTC. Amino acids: CRRGLYEQYV.

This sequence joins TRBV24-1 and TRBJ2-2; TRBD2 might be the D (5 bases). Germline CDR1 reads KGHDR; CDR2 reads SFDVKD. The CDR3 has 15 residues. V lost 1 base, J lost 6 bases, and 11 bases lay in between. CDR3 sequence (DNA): TGTGCCACCAGTGATTTAGGCTTCGGGGCCGGGGAGCTGTTTTTT. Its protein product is CATSDLGFGAGELFF.

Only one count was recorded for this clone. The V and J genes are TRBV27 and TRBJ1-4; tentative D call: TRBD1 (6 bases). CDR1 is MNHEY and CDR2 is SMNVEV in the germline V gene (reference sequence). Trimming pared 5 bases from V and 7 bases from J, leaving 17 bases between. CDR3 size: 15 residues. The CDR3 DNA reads TGTGCCAGCAGTGTAACAGGGCCCCGGCGTGAAAAACTGTTTTTT. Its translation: CASSVTGPRREKLFF.

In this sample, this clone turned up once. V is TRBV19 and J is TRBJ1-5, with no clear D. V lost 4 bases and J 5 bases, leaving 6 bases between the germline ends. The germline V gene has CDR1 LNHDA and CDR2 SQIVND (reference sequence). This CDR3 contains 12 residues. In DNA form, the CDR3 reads TGTGCCAGTAGTACTCTGTATCAGCCCCAGCATTTT. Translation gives CASSTLYQPQHF.

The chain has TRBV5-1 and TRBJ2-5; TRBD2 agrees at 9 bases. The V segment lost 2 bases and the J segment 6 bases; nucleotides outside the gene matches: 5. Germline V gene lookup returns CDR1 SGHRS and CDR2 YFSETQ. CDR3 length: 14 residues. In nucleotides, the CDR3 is TGCGCCAGCAGCTTTGGCGGGGGGGAAAAGACCCAGTACTTC. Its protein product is CASSFGGGEKTQYF.

CDR3 amino acids: CASSQDEGIIGEKLFF. Written as DNA, the CDR3 is TGCGCCAGCAGCCAAGATGAGGGTATCATTGGGGAAAAACTGTTTTTT. The genes are TRBV4-1 and TRBJ1-4; D not resolved. Germline CDR1 and CDR2: MGHRA and YSYEKL. The V and J ends lost 0 bases and 8 bases respectively, with 16 bases between them. The CDR3 contains 16 residues.

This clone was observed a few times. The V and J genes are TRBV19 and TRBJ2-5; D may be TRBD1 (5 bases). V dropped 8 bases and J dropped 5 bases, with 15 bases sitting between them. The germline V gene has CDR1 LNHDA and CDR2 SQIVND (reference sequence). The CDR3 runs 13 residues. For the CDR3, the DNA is TGTGCCAGTTCTGGGGCCCTCGGGGAGACCCAGTACTTC. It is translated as CASSGALGETQYF.